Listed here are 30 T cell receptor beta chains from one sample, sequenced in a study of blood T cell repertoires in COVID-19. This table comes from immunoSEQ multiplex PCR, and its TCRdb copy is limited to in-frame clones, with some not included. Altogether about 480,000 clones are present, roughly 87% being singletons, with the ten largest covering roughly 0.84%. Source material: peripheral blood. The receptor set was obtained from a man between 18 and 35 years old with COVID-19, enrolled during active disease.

The CDR3 nucleotides read TGTGCCAGCAGCCAACCGGGGACAACCTACGAGCAGTACTTC. Translation gives CASSQPGTTYEQYF. The chain carries TRBV3-1 (or the pseudogene TRBV3-2) and TRBJ2-7; tentatively, D is TRBD1 (6 bases). The V end lost 2 bases, the J end lost 2 bases, and 10 bases lay between the germline ends. The CDR3 covers 14 residues. Germline V gene sequence: CDR1 LGHDT, CDR2 YNNKEL (reference sequence).

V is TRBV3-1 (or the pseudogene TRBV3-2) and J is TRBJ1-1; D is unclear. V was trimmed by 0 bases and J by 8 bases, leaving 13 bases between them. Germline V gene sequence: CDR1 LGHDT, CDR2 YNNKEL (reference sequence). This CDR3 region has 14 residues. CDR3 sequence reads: CASSQDPSRPEAFF. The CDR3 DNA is TGTGCCAGCAGCCAAGATCCGTCGAGGCCAGAAGCTTTCTTT.

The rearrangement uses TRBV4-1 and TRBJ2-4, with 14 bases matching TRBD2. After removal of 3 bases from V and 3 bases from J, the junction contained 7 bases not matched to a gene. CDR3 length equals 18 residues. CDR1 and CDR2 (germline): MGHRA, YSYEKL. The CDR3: CASSQKTTSGRDKNIQYF. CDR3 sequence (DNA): TGCGCCAGCAGCCAGAAAACGACTAGCGGGAGGGACAAAAACATTCAGTACTTC.

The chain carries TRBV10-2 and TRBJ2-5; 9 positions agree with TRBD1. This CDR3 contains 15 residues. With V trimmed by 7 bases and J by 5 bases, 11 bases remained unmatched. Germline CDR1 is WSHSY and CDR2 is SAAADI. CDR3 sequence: CASKASGQGRETQYF. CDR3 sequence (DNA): TGCGCCAGCAAAGCCTCGGGACAGGGTCGCGAGACCCAGTACTTC.

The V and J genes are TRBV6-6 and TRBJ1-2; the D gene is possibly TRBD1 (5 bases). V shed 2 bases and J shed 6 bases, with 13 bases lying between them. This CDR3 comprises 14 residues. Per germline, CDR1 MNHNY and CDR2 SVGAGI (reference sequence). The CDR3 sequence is CASSYDISGDGYTF. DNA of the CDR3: TGTGCCAGCAGTTACGACATCTCGGGGGATGGCTACACCTTC.

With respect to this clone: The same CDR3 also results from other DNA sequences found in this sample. DNA of the CDR3: TGTGCCAGCAGTCCAACAGGGTACGAGCAGTACTTC. Translated, it gives CASSPTGYEQYF. The J gene is TRBJ2-7, the V gene TRBV27; the D gene is possibly TRBD1 (6 bases). This CDR3 has 12 amino acids. The V gene lost 5 bases and the J gene lost 4 bases, with 9 bases spanning the gap. Germline-derived CDR1 and CDR2 are MNHEY and SMNVEV (reference sequence).

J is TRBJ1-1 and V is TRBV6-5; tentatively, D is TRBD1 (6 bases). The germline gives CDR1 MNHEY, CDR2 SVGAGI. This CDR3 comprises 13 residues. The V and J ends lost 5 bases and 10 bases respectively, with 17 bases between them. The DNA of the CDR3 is TGTGCCAGCAGTCAGGGCCGATCACAGGGAGCTTTCTTT. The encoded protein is CASSQGRSQGAFF.

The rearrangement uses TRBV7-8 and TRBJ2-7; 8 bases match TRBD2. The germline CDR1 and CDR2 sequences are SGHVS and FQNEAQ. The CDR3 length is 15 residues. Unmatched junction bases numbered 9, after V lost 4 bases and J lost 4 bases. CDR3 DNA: TGTGCCAGCAGCTACCCCCCGGGACTAGTTTACGAGCAGTACTTC. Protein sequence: CASSYPPGLVYEQYF.

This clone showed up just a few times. This CDR3 reads CASSHRGYGNQPQHF. CDR3 in DNA: TGTGCCAGCAGCCACAGGGGTTACGGCAATCAGCCCCAGCATTTT. The rearrangement joins TRBV2 to TRBJ1-5, with 7 bases lining up with TRBD1. Germline CDR1 reads SNHLY; CDR2 reads FYNNEI. Unmatched junction bases numbered 7, after V lost 6 bases and J lost 2 bases. The CDR3 runs 15 residues.

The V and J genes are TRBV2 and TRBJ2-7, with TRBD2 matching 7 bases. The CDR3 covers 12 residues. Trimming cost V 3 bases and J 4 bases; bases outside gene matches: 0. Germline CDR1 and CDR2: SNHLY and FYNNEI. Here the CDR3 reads CASSEGGYEQYF. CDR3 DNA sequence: TGTGCCAGCAGTGAGGGGGGGTACGAGCAGTACTTC.

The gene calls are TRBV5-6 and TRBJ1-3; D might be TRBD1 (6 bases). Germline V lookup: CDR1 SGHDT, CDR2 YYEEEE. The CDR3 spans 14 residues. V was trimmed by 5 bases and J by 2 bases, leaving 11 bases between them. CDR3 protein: CASRARGAGNTIYF. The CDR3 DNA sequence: TGTGCCAGCAGGGCCAGGGGAGCTGGAAACACCATATATTTT.

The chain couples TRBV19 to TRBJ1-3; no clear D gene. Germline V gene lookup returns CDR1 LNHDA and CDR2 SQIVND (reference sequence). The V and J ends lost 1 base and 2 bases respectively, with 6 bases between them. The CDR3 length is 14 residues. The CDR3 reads CASSIGPTGNTIYF. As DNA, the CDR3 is TGTGCCAGTAGTATAGGTCCCACTGGAAACACCATATATTTT.

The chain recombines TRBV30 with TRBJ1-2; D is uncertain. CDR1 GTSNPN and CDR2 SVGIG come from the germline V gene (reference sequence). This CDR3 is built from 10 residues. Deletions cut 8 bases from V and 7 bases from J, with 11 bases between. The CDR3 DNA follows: TGTGCCGGCAAATATACTGGCTACACCTTC. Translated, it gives CAGKYTGYTF.

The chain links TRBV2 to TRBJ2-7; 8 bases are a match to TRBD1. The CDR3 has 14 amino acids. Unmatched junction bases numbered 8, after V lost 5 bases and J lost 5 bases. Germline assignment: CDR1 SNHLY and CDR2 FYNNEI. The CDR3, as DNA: TGTGCCAGCAGTCCCGGACAGGGTAGGGACGAGCAGTACTTC. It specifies CASSPGQGRDEQYF.

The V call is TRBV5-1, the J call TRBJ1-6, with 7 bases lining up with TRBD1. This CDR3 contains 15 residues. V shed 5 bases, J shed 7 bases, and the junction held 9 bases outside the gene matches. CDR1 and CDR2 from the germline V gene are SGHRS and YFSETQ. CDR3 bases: TGCGCCAGCAGTAGAGACAGGGCCAGCAATTCACCCCTCCACTTT. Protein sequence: CASSRDRASNSPLHF.

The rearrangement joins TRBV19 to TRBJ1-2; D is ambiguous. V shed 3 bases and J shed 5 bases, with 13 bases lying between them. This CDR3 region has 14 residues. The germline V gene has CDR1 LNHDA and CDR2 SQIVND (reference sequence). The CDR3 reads CASSIDGESYGYTF. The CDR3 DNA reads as TGTGCCAGTAGTATCGATGGAGAGAGTTATGGCTACACCTTC.

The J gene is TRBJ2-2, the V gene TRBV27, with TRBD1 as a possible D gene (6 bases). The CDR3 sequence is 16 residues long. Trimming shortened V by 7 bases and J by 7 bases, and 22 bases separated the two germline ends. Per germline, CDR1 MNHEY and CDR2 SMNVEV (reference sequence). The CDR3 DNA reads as TGTGCCAGCACCGGCACAGGGCTAACCCCCCACGGGGAGCTGTTTTTT. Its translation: CASTGTGLTPHGELFF.

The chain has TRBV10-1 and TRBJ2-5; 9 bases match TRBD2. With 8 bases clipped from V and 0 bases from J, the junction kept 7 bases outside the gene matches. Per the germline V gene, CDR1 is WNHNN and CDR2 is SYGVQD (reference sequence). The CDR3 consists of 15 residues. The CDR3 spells CASPAASGNQETQYF. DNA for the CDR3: TGCGCCAGCCCGGCGGCTAGCGGGAACCAAGAGACCCAGTACTTC.

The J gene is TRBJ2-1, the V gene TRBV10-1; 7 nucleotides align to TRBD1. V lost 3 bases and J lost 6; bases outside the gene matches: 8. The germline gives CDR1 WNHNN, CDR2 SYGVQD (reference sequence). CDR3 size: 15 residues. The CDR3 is CASSDRTGQSNEQFF. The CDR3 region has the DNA TGCGCCAGCAGTGATCGTACGGGACAGAGCAATGAGCAGTTCTTC.

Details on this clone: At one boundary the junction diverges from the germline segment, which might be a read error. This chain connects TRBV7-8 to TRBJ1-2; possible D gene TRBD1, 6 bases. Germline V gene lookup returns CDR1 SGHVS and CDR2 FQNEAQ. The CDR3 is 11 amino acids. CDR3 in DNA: TGTGCCAGCAGCTCCGGACAGCGTCATCTCTTC. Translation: CASSSGQRHLF.

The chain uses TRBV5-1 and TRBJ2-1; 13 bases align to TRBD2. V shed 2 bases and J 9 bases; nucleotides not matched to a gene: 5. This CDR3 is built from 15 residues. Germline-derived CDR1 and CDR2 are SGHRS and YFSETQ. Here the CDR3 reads CASSFRTSGGSEQFF. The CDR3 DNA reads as TGCGCCAGCAGCTTTAGGACTAGCGGGGGAAGTGAGCAGTTCTTC.

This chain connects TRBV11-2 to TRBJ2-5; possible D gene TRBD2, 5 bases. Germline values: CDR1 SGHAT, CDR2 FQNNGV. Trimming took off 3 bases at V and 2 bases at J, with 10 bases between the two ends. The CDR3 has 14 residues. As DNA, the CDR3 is TGTGCCAGCAGCTTTGGAGGAGCTCAAGAGACCCAGTACTTC. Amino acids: CASSFGGAQETQYF. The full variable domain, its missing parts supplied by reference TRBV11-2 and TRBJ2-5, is EAGVAQSPRYKIIEKRQSVAFWCNPISGHATLYWYQQILGQGPKLLIQFQNNGVVDDSQLPKDRFSAERLKGVDSTLKIQPAKLEDSAVYLCASSFGGAQETQYFGPGTRLLVL.

DNA for the CDR3: TGTGCCAGCAGCTTATCACTAGCGGGAGGGCCTCGGAATGAGCAGTTCTTC. Its protein is CASSLSLAGGPRNEQFF. The rearrangement uses TRBV7-2 and TRBJ2-1, with 13 bases fitting TRBD2. V was clipped by 2 bases and J by 7 bases; unmatched bases: 8. The germline V gene has CDR1 SGHTA and CDR2 FQGNSA. The CDR3 runs 17 residues.

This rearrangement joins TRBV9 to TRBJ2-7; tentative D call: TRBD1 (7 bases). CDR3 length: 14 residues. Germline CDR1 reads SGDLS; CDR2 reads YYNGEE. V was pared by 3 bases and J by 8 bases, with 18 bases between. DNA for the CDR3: TGTGCCAGCAGCGCCGGGGGACAGAGGGACAAGCAGTACTTC. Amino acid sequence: CASSAGGQRDKQYF. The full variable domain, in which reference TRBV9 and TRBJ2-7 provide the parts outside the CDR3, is DSGVTQTPKHLITATGQRVTLRCSPRSGDLSVYWYQQSLDQGLQFLIQYYNGEERAKGNILERFSAQQFPDLHSELNLSSLELGDSALYFCASSAGGQRDKQYFGPGTRLTVT.

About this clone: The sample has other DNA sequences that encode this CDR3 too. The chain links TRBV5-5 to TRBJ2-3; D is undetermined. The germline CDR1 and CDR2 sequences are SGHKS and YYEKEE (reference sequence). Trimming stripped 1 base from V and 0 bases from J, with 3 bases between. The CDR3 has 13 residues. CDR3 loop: CASSLTSTDTQYF. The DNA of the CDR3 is TGTGCCAGCAGCTTGACAAGCACAGATACGCAGTATTTT.

Here the CDR3 DNA reads TGTGCCAGCAGCGTGACTAGCGGGAGTCGGCAAGAGACCCAGTACTTC. It yields the protein CASSVTSGSRQETQYF. V usage is TRBV9 and J usage is TRBJ2-5; 12 nucleotides align to TRBD2. This CDR3 comprises 16 residues. In germline, CDR1 is SGDLS, CDR2 YYNGEE. V shed 2 bases, J shed 2 bases, and the junction held 4 bases outside the gene matches.

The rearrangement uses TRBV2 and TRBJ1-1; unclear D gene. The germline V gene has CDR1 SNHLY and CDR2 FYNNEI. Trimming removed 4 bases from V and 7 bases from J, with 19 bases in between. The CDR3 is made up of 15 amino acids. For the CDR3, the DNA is TGTGCCAGCAGTGGTTTGGGCAGCCCAACTCGTGAAGCTTTCTTT. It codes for CASSGLGSPTREAFF.

The DNA of the CDR3 is TGTGCCACCAGTGCCGGGCTAGCGGGAGGGTCGTTGGATGAGCAGTTCTTC. Residues: CATSAGLAGGSLDEQFF. The chain employs TRBV24-1 and TRBJ2-1, with 12 bases fitting TRBD2. CDR3 size: 17 residues. V was pared by 5 bases and J by 8 bases, with 12 bases of the junction left unmatched. In germline, CDR1 is KGHDR, CDR2 SFDVKD.

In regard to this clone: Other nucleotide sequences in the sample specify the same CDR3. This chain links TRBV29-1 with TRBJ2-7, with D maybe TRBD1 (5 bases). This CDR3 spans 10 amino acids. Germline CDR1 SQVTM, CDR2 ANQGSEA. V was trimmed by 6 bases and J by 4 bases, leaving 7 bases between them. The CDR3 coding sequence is TGCAGCGTGACAGATTACGAGCAGTACTTC. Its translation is CSVTDYEQYF.

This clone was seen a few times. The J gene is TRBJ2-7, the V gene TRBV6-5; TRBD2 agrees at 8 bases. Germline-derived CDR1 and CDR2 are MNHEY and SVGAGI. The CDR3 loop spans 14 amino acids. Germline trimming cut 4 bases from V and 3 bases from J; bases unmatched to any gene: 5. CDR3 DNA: TGTGCCAGCAGTTCCCCCGGGACTAGCTACGAGCAGTACTTC. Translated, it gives CASSSPGTSYEQYF.